The present T cell receptor beta chain was sequenced within a study of blood T cell repertoires in COVID-19 (dated by TCRdb to 2018 to 2020). As for the study more broadly: Collaborator samples came from the United States, Italy and Spain and covered acute and convalescent phases of COVID-19. The material from the prospective study consisted of cDNA or gDNA derived from T cells, B-cell-depleted T cells, or PBMCs. The dataset comprised deeply sampled blood TCRbeta repertoires from subjects exposed to, actively infected with, or recovered from COVID-19. The repertoires were released in a freely available public database intended as a resource for research on the immune response to SARS-CoV-2. Samples were obtained from the ongoing ImmuneRACE study (first 160 participants) and from about 1,300 subjects provided by 6 global collaborators. Nearly every sample came with metadata listing a de-identified subject ID, COVID-19 status, age in years and sex. Where available, HLA class I and class II types were obtained from metadata supplied by the sample provider rather than from assay-based typing.

What the research found in general, with its limitations: Clinical and demographic metadata were provided uncurated, with the amount varying by source and participant.

The CDR3 contains 15 residues, cysteine and phenylalanine counted. The only DNA kept is the CDR3, 45 bases in frame from the first base. According to the germline V gene, CDR1 reads SGHRS and CDR2 reads YFSETQ. V lost 2 bases and J lost 4 bases; the stretch between them is 13 bases long. Of note for this clone: Its antigen is unknown. No qualities accompany the bases; no much larger clone lies one base away.

The collaborating institutions used their own protocols to collect whole blood in K2EDTA tubes. Collaborator samples were shipped for TCRbeta analysis as frozen whole blood, isolated PBMCs, or DNA extracted from either sample type. TCRbeta CDR3 regions were amplified from genomic DNA by means of the immunoSEQ Assay, a bias-controlled multiplex PCR. The authors' pipeline ran thus. Within the assay, amplification of reference gene primers was used to estimate how many nucleated cells each sample contained. To quantify the absolute abundance of each unique TCRbeta CDR3 rearrangement, sequence reads were collapsed and filtered. Productive Simpson clonality was computed per sample as the square root of Simpson's diversity index over productive rearrangements. TCRdb re-hosts the immuneACCESS table, in-frame sequences only. Its copies lack some clones; in the studies checked, an unresolved V gene accounts for under half of them, and the cause for the rest is not known. That table is the source of V, J and clone size, and D and trimming were worked out from the DNA. The sample has some 370,000 clones on record, about 89% of them singletons. 1.2% of the sample comes from the top ten.

The sequence came from a man between 40 and 49 years old with acute or convalescent COVID-19. Material: peripheral blood. Recombination connected TRBV5-1 to TRBJ1-5; a tentative D call is TRBD1 (6 bases match). The CDR3: CASSFESGANQPQHF. The DNA sequence is TGCGCCAGCAGCTTCGAGTCAGGGGCTAATCAGCCCCAGCATTTT.